These 2 T cell receptor beta chains were all obtained from the same sample, sequenced in a study of T cell responses to AZD1222 COVID-19 vaccine. The table came from immunoSEQ multiplex PCR; TCRdb's copy has only in-frame clones and leaves some out. The sample holds some 110,000 clones, 70% to 90% seen once. The sequenced sample was peripheral blood, obtained on day 0 of MenACWY control vaccination. All receptors derive from an adult in good health.

CDR3 protein: CASRPEPNEKLFF. The CDR3 coding sequence is TGTGCCAGCAGACCCGAACCAAATGAAAAACTGTTTTTT. The J gene is TRBJ1-4, the V gene TRBV2; D is undetermined. Looked up from germline, CDR1 is SNHLY and CDR2 is FYNNEI. V was clipped by 6 bases and J by 5 bases, with 10 bases between them. The CDR3 totals 13 residues.

This clone is a singleton in its sample. This CDR3 is CASSPMAGSNQPQHF. The CDR3 DNA is TGTGCCAGCTCACCGATGGCAGGTAGCAATCAGCCCCAGCATTTT. The chain employs TRBV18 and TRBJ1-5; D remains unclear. The CDR3 covers 15 residues. The germline CDR1 and CDR2 sequences are KGHSH and LQKENI. V gave up 3 bases and J gave up 0 bases, with 9 bases separating them.